This entry lists 22 T cell receptor beta chains sequenced from one sample in a study of cytomegalovirus exposure and HLA in healthy donors. In the PCR, 60 Vbeta and 13 Jbeta primers were used. Some clones are missing from TCRdb's copy, which holds only in-frame ones; the method was immunoSEQ multiplex PCR. The profile covers about 200,000 clones, with roughly 79% appearing a single time and about 2.1% taken by the ten largest. Material: PBMCs. All receptors derive from a man in his thirties or forties in good health and CMV-seronegative.

The chain combines TRBV6-6 with TRBJ2-1; the match to TRBD2 covers 7 bases. CDR3 length: 15 amino acids. With V trimmed by 6 bases and J by 5 bases, 10 bases remained unmatched. Germline V gene data show CDR1 as MNHNY and CDR2 as SVGAGI (reference sequence). This chain's CDR3 is CASSHPAGPHNEQFF. The CDR3 DNA is TGTGCCAGCAGCCACCCAGCGGGACCCCACAATGAGCAGTTCTTC.

This chain joins TRBV6-6 and TRBJ2-7, with TRBD1 matching 8 bases. V was pared by 8 bases and J by 1 base, with 7 bases of the junction left unmatched. From germline, CDR1 is MNHNY and CDR2 SVGAGI (reference sequence). This CDR3 is 14 amino acids long. CDR3 DNA: TGTGCCAGCGGATTTGGACAGGGTTCCTACGAGCAGTACTTC. It translates to CASGFGQGSYEQYF.

The rearrangement uses TRBV4-2 and TRBJ2-4, with 7 bases fitting TRBD2. The CDR3 loop spans 17 amino acids. The V gene end was trimmed by 4 bases and the J gene end by 1 base; junction bases not matched to a gene: 10. Germline lookup yields CDR1 LGHNA and CDR2 YNFKEQ. DNA for the CDR3: TGTGCCAGCAGCCCCATGGGAGGGGCTCGGGCCAAAAACATTCAGTACTTC. It specifies CASSPMGGARAKNIQYF.

This clone was observed a few times. The chain recombines TRBV11-2 with TRBJ2-7; 7 positions agree with TRBD1. This CDR3 spans 14 amino acids. V lost 5 bases and J lost 0; bases outside the gene matches: 4. Germline V lookup: CDR1 SGHAT, CDR2 FQNNGV. The CDR3 DNA reads TGTGCCAGCAGCCCCCGGGACAGCTCCTACGAGCAGTACTTC. Translated, it gives CASSPRDSSYEQYF.

This clone turned up a few times. This rearrangement joins TRBV6-1 to TRBJ2-3; possibly TRBD2 for D (5 bases). From germline, CDR1 is MNHNS and CDR2 SASEGT. Trimming stripped 8 bases from V and 3 bases from J, with 9 bases between. The CDR3 runs to 12 residues. The CDR3 loop reads CASGLLTDTQYF. The CDR3 DNA is TGTGCCAGCGGACTCCTAACAGATACGCAGTATTTT.

This chain links TRBV4-1 with TRBJ2-7, with D hard to call. CDR1 and CDR2 (germline): MGHRA, YSYEKL. V lost 0 bases and J 5 bases, leaving 11 bases between the germline ends. This CDR3 has 14 amino acids. The CDR3 loop reads CASSQDNSVDEQYF. As DNA, the CDR3 is TGCGCCAGCAGCCAAGATAACTCGGTGGACGAGCAGTACTTC.

This chain joins TRBV9 and TRBJ1-2, with D perhaps matching TRBD1 (5 bases). V dropped 3 bases and J dropped 5 bases, with 14 bases sitting between them. The CDR3 consists of 14 residues. Germline V CDR1 and CDR2: SGDLS, YYNGEE. The CDR3: CASSADPTGYGYTF. In DNA form, the CDR3 reads TGTGCCAGCAGCGCAGACCCAACAGGTTATGGCTACACCTTC. Based on the CDR3 plus reference TRBV9 and TRBJ1-2, the full variable domain is DSGVTQTPKHLITATGQRVTLRCSPRSGDLSVYWYQQSLDQGLQFLIQYYNGEERAKGNILERFSAQQFPDLHSELNLSSLELGDSALYFCASSADPTGYGYTFGSGTRLTVV.

This clone was recorded a few times. The chain employs TRBV2 and TRBJ2-7; TRBD1 is a possible D gene (5 bases). Germline-derived CDR1 and CDR2 are SNHLY and FYNNEI. The ends were cut back, 5 bases at V and 7 bases at J, with 18 bases in the middle. The CDR3 loop spans 14 amino acids. The CDR3 DNA is TGTGCCAGCAGTTACGATAAGGGGCTAAATGAGCAGTACTTC. It codes for CASSYDKGLNEQYF.

This sequence joins TRBV6-6 and TRBJ2-5, with a weak D call TRBD2 (6 bases). This CDR3 spans 14 amino acids. Trimming removed 1 base at V and 5 bases at J, with 11 bases between. Germline assignment: CDR1 MNHNY and CDR2 SVGAGI (reference sequence). CDR3 protein: CASSYLEGGETQYF. As DNA, the CDR3 is TGTGCCAGCAGTTACTTGGAGGGTGGCGAGACCCAGTACTTC.

About this clone itself: The same CDR3 arises from other DNA sequences in this sample as well. V gene TRBV5-1 combines with J gene TRBJ2-7; 9 bases align to TRBD1. Germline loops: CDR1 SGHRS, CDR2 YFSETQ. J lost 1 base, V lost 4 bases, and 3 bases had no gene match. The CDR3 extends over 14 amino acids. The CDR3 bases are TGCGCCAGCAGCGGGACAGGGTTATCCTACGAGCAGTACTTC. The encoded protein is CASSGTGLSYEQYF.

This clone was counted a single time. The chain recombines TRBV10-3 with TRBJ2-3; D is possibly TRBD2 (6 bases). Germline CDR1 reads ENHRY; CDR2 reads SYGVKD. V was clipped by 5 bases and J by 0 bases, with 12 bases between them. The CDR3 extends over 15 amino acids. The CDR3: CAISPRGKSTDTQYF. The CDR3 DNA is TGTGCCATCAGTCCGCGGGGAAAAAGCACAGATACGCAGTATTTT.

V usage is TRBV19 and J usage is TRBJ2-7; D unclear. This CDR3 has 14 residues. The ends were cut back, 4 bases at V and 1 base at J, with 11 bases in the middle. The V gene's germline CDR1 is LNHDA and CDR2 SQIVND (reference sequence). DNA for the CDR3: TGTGCCAGTAGTAGACACCATAAGTCCTACGAGCAGTACTTC. Translating gives CASSRHHKSYEQYF.

The V gene is TRBV10-3, the J gene TRBJ2-1, with TRBD2 identical over 7 bases. Looked up from germline, CDR1 is ENHRY and CDR2 is SYGVKD. Trimming removed 4 bases from V and 8 bases from J; junction bases left unmatched: 8. This CDR3 comprises 14 residues. This CDR3 is CAISGGSRVDEQFF. Written as DNA, the CDR3 is TGTGCCATCAGTGGCGGGAGCAGGGTCGATGAGCAGTTCTTC.

The gene calls are TRBV7-6 and TRBJ2-3, with D perhaps TRBD2 (5 bases). Between the trimmed V and J ends, which lost 1 base and 1 base, there was a span of 9 bases. There are 15 residues in the CDR3. Germline V gene sequence: CDR1 SGHVS, CDR2 FNYEAQ. CDR3 nucleotides: TGTGCCAGCAGCTTAGGAGGAGGAGGCACAGATACGCAGTATTTT. This gives the protein CASSLGGGGTDTQYF.

Only one count was recorded for this clone. The CDR3 sequence is CASSLRDRGQAFF. DNA for the CDR3: TGTGCCAGCAGTTTAAGGGACAGGGGGCAAGCTTTCTTT. V and J are TRBV28 and TRBJ1-1; 12 nucleotides match TRBD1. J was trimmed by 9 bases and V by 2 bases; bases with no gene match: 1. The CDR3 totals 13 residues. The germline gives CDR1 MDHEN, CDR2 SYDVKM.

The V call is TRBV6-1, the J call TRBJ2-1; unclear D gene. In germline, CDR1 is MNHNS, CDR2 SASEGT. The V and J ends lost 6 bases and 5 bases respectively, with 8 bases between them. The CDR3 loop spans 12 amino acids. The CDR3 here is CASRRQNNEQFF. The CDR3 bases are TGTGCCAGCAGACGACAAAACAATGAGCAGTTCTTC.

Written as DNA, the CDR3 is TGTGCCAGCAGTGTCAGGACTCCATATACGCAGTATTTT. Its protein is CASSVRTPYTQYF. The gene calls are TRBV28 and TRBJ2-3; possibly TRBD2 for D (5 bases). The V gene lost 5 bases and the J gene lost 7 bases, with 13 bases spanning the gap. The CDR3 consists of 13 residues. Germline loops: CDR1 MDHEN, CDR2 SYDVKM.

The CDR3: CASSLNSMNTEAFF. CDR3 bases: TGCGCCAGCAGCTTAAACAGCATGAACACTGAAGCTTTCTTT. This chain joins TRBV5-1 and TRBJ1-1, with no clear D. The CDR3 runs 14 residues. Germline V gene sequence: CDR1 SGHRS, CDR2 YFSETQ. The germline V and J ends were trimmed by 2 bases and 0 bases, with 8 bases remaining between them.

This sequence joins TRBV19 and TRBJ1-1, with D maybe TRBD1 (6 bases). From germline, CDR1 is LNHDA and CDR2 SQIVND (reference sequence). The germline V and J ends were trimmed by 5 bases and 0 bases, with 10 bases remaining between them. This CDR3 has 14 residues. DNA of the CDR3: TGTGCCAGTAGTTCTCGGACAGTGAACACTGAAGCTTTCTTT. As protein: CASSSRTVNTEAFF.

The chain couples TRBV5-1 to TRBJ2-1; TRBD2 aligns across 9 bases. This CDR3 has 16 residues. The trim removed 3 bases at V and 7 bases at J, leaving 11 bases unmatched. The germline CDR1 and CDR2 sequences are SGHRS and YFSETQ. Written as DNA, the CDR3 is TGCGCCAGCAGCTCCTTGGGGGGCGGGAGGGCGAATGAGCAGTTCTTC. Translation gives CASSSLGGGRANEQFF. Full variable domain (missing parts from reference TRBV5-1 and TRBJ2-1): KAGVTQTPRYLIKTRGQQVTLSCSPISGHRSVSWYQQTPGQGLQFLFEYFSETQRNKGNFPGRFSGRQFSNSRSEMNVSTLELGDSALYLCASSSLGGGRANEQFFGPGTRLTVL.

The rearrangement links TRBV6-1 to TRBJ1-4, with TRBD1 as a possible D gene (6 bases). V was pared by 8 bases and J by 3 bases, with 16 bases between. The V gene's germline CDR1 is MNHNS and CDR2 SASEGT. This CDR3 comprises 15 residues. This CDR3 reads CASRSGRGANEKLFF. The CDR3 nucleotides read TGTGCCAGCCGTTCCGGGAGGGGGGCTAATGAAAAACTGTTTTTT.

This clone was observed a single time. The V and J genes are TRBV19 and TRBJ2-3, with 9 bases fitting TRBD1. This CDR3 spans 21 amino acids. Looked up from germline, CDR1 is LNHDA and CDR2 is SQIVND (reference sequence). After removal of 1 base from V and 3 bases from J, the junction contained 20 bases not matched to a gene. The CDR3 sequence: CASSIVRGRDRERVDTDTQYF. The CDR3 DNA reads as TGTGCCAGTAGTATAGTCCGAGGCCGGGACAGGGAGAGGGTCGATACAGATACGCAGTATTTT.